This T cell receptor (beta chain) was observed in a study of T-cell reconstitution after alpha-beta-depleted transplantation in children (TCRdb year 2016). Regarding the research as a whole: The study quantitatively tracked T-cell immune reconstitution after TCRalphabeta/CD19-depleted allogeneic hematopoietic cell transplantation in children using TCR repertoire profiling. General study outcomes and caveats: The apparently early alphabetaT-cell count recovery about two months after transplant was reportedly dependent on only several hundred rapidly expanded clones derived from non-depleted graft cells. In some patients, the high TCRbeta diversity seen at day 60 was put down to recipient T cells and intrathymic progenitors that had survived conditioning. Over the following months the frequencies of hyperexpanded clones went down, and after one year T-cell counts and TCRbeta diversity were mostly credited to newly produced T cells.

Reading the label with the study, this specimen's treatment or condition is: allogeneic hematopoietic cell transplantation with graft depleted of TCRalphabeta T cells and CD19 B cells. Transplant recipients were children who received TCRalphabeta/CD19-depleted allogeneic hematopoietic cell grafts. Library method: PCR. The data were produced on an Illumina HiSeq 2500. Molecular barcoding was employed in the preparation of TCR libraries, with unique molecular identifiers being used to normalize TCRbeta repertoire quantification. TCRdb passed the public sequencing reads through fastp at Q25 and MiXCR, retaining productive beta sequences. Every distinct CDR3 protein forms one entry, paired with its most common genes and DNA. The table for this sample lists 190,000 or so distinct CDR3 sequences; just under 6.5% of them were counted only once. Together, the top ten hold about 4.4% of the sample. This clonotype was detected many times. Its binding antigen is unknown. A junction end diverges from the germline sequence, so it may reflect a read error.

Reading the germline V gene gives CDR1 SGHVS and CDR2 FQNEAQ. The CDR3 runs 15 residues from the cysteine to the phenylalanine. The entry retains the CDR3 DNA only, 45 bases that are in frame from base 1. The sequence derives from a girl under three years old with combined immunodeficiency, due to receive a stem cell transplant. This receptor chain uses TRBV7-8 and TRBJ2-3, and possibly TRBD2, on 7 matching bases. The sequencing here drew on PBMCs, taken before TCRalphabeta/CD19-depleted stem cell transplant. Here is the DNA: TGCGCCAGCAGCTTGGCGGGGGCTCGCACAGATACGCAGTATTTT. This yields the protein CASSLAGARTDTQYF.